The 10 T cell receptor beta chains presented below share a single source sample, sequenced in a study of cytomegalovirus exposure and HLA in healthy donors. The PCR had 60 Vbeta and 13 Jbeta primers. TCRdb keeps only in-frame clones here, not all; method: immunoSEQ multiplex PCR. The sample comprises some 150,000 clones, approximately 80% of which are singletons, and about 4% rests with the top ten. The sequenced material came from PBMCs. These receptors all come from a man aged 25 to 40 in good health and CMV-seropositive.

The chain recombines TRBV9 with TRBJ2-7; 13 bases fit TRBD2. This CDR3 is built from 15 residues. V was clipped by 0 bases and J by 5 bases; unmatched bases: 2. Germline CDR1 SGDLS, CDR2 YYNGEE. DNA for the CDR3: TGTGCCAGCAGCGTAGACGGACTAGCGGGAGACGAGCAGTACTTC. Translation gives CASSVDGLAGDEQYF.

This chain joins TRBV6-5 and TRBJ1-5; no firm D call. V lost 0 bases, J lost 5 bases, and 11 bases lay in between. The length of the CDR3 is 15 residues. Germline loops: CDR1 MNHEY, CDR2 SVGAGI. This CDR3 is CASSYSNTGDQPQHF. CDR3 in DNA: TGTGCCAGCAGTTACTCGAACACCGGGGATCAGCCCCAGCATTTT.

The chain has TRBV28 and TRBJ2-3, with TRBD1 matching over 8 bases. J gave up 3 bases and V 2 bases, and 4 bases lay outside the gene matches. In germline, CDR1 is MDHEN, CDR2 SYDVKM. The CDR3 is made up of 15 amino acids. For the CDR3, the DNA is TGTGCCAGCAGTTTAGGGACAGGAGGGACAGATACGCAGTATTTT. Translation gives CASSLGTGGTDTQYF.

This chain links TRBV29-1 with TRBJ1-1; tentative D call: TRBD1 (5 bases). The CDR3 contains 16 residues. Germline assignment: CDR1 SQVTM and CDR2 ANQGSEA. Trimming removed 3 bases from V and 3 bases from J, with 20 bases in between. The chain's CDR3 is CSVDGVREQADTEAFF. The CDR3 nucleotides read TGCAGCGTTGATGGGGTCAGGGAACAGGCCGACACTGAAGCTTTCTTT. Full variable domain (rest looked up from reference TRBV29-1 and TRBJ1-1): SAVISQKPSRDICQRGTSLTIQCQVDSQVTMMFWYRQQPGQSLTLIATANQGSEATYESGFVIDKFPISRPNLTFSTLTVSNMSPEDSSIYLCSVDGVREQADTEAFFGQGTRLTVV.

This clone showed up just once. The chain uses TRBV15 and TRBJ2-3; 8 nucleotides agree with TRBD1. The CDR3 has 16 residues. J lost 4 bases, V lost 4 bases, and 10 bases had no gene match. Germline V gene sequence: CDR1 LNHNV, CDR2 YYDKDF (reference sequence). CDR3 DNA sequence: TGTGCCACCAGCACTAACCTAAGGACAGGGTCAGATACGCAGTATTTT. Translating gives CATSTNLRTGSDTQYF.

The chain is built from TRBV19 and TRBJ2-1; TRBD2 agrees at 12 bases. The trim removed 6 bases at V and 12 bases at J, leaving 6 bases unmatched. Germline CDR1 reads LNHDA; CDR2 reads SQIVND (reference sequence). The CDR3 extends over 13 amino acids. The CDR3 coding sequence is TGTGCCAGTAGAACTTCACTAGCGGGGGGGCAGTTCTTC. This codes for CASRTSLAGGQFF.

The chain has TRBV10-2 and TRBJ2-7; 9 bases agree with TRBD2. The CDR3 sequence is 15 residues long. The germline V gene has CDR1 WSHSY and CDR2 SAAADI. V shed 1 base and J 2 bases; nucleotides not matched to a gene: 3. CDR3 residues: CASSEFASGTYEQYF. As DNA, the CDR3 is TGCGCCAGCAGTGAGTTTGCTAGCGGGACCTACGAGCAGTACTTC.

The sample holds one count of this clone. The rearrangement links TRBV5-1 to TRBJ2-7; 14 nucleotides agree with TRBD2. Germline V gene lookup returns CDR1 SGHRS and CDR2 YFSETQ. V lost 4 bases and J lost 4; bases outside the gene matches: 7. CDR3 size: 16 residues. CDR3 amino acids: CASSPTSGGASYEQYF. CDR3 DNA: TGCGCCAGCAGCCCGACTAGCGGGGGGGCCTCTTACGAGCAGTACTTC.

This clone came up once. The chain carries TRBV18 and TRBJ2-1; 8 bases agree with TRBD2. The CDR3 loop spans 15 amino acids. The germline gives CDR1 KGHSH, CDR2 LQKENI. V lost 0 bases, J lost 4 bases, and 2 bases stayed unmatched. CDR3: CASSPPSGGYNEQFF. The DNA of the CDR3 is TGTGCCAGCTCACCACCGAGCGGGGGTTACAATGAGCAGTTCTTC.

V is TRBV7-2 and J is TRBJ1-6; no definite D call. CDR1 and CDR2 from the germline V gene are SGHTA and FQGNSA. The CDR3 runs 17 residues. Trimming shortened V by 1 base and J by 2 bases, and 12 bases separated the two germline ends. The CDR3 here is CASSLGHRQTYNSPLHF. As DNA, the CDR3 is TGTGCCAGCAGCTTAGGGCACCGTCAAACCTATAATTCACCCCTCCACTTT. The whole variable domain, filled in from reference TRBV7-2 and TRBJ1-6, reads GAGVSQSPSNKVTEKGKDVELRCDPISGHTALYWYRQSLGQGLEFLIYFQGNSAPDKSGLPSDRFSAERTGGSVSTLTIQRTQQEDSAVYLCASSLGHRQTYNSPLHFGNGTRLTVT.